This TCR beta chain originates from a study of metastatic and nonmetastatic thyroid tumors. Study-wide context: Repertoires from blood and tumor or nodule tissue of malignant and benign thyroid patients were compared.

Study outcomes and limitations: Malignant thyroid tumors reportedly had TCR beta diversity that was significantly higher than in benign nodules, in blood and tumor.

Prior to thyroid surgery, none of the patients had received any treatment. In the original analysis: The study took CDR3 differences across clinicopathological groups and made a distant-metastasis classifier for papillary thyroid cancer from them. TCRdb re-clonotyped the PCR reads through MiXCR. TCRdb assigned the V and J calls; the authors' analysis was not used. The sample consists of fewer than 35,000 clones, about 18% of them appearing once. As regards this clone: Its antigen remains unidentified. Being one base from a much bigger clone, this may be a read error. This CDR3 is missing its conserved last phenylalanine or tryptophan, likely due to a read error.

The sample consisted of blood. This TCR was sampled from a male donor with papillary thyroid cancer or a benign thyroid nodule (not recorded which). Some clones in this sample may be carry-over from other donors' samples.

CDR3 protein: CASTSNPIFNYGYTS. The CDR3 DNA sequence: TGTGCCAGCACCTCTAACCCAATTTTCAACTATGGCTACACCTCC. This chain uses TRBV7-9 with TRBJ1-2; D unresolved. CDR1 and CDR2 from the germline V gene are SEHNR and FQNEAQ (reference sequence). This CDR3 is built from 15 residues. V lost 7 bases to trimming and J lost 2 bases, with 17 bases between them.